This entry concerns a single T cell receptor (beta chain). This record comes from a study of blood T cell repertoires in COVID-19. As for the study in general: Both acute and convalescent COVID-19 samples were obtained from the United States, Italy and Spain.

Produced via immunoSEQ multiplex PCR; TCRdb's table is partial and in-frame only. The sample carries more than 250,000 clones, over 75% recorded once. J was trimmed by 10 bases and V by 7 bases; bases with no gene match: 10. Germline V CDR1 and CDR2: WSHSY, SAAADI. The CDR3 consists of 14 residues. The receptor was derived from a human donor in a cohort sampled during active COVID-19. The rearrangement uses TRBV10-2 and TRBJ2-1; 10 bases are a match to TRBD1. The sequenced material came from peripheral blood. The CDR3 DNA reads TGCGCCAGCAAGCAGGGACAGGGGAGCTCGGAGCAGTTCTTC. It translates to CASKQGQGSSEQFF.